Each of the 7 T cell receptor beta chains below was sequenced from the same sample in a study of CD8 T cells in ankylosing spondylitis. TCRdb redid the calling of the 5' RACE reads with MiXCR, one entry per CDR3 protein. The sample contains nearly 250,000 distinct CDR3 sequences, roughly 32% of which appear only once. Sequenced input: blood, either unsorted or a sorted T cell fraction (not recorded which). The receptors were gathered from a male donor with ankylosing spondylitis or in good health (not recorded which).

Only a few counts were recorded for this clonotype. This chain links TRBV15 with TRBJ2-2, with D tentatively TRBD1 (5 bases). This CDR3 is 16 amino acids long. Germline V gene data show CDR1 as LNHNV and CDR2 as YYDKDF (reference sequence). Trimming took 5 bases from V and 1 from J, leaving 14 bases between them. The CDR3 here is CATSDFRTKNTGELFF. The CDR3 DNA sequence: TGTGCCACCAGCGACTTTCGGACAAAGAACACCGGGGAGCTGTTTTTT.

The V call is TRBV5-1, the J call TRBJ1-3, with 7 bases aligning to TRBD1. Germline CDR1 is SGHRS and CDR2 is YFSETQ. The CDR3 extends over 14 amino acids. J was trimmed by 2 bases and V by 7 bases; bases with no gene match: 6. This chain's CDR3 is CASHDQGAGNTIYF. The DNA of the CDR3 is TGCGCCAGCCACGACCAGGGGGCTGGAAACACCATATATTTT. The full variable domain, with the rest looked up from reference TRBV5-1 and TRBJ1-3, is KAGVTQTPRYLIKTRGQQVTLSCSPISGHRSVSWYQQTPGQGLQFLFEYFSETQRNKGNFPGRFSGRQFSNSRSEMNVSTLELGDSALYLCASHDQGAGNTIYFGEGSWLTVV.

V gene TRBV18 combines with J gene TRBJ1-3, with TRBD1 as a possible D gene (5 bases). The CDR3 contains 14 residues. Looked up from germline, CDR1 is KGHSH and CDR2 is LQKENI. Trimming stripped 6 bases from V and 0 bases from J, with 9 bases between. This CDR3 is CASSGDRSGNTIYF. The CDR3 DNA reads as TGTGCCAGCTCTGGGGACCGCTCTGGAAACACCATATATTTT.

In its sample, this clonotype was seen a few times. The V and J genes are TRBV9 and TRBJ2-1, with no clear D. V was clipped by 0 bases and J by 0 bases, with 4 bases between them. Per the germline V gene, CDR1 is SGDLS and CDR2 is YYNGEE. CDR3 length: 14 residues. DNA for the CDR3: TGTGCCAGCAGCGTAGAGTTCTCCTACAATGAGCAGTTCTTC. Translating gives CASSVEFSYNEQFF. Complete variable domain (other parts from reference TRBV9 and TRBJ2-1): DSGVTQTPKHLITATGQRVTLRCSPRSGDLSVYWYQQSLDQGLQFLIQYYNGEERAKGNILERFSAQQFPDLHSELNLSSLELGDSALYFCASSVEFSYNEQFFGPGTRLTVL.

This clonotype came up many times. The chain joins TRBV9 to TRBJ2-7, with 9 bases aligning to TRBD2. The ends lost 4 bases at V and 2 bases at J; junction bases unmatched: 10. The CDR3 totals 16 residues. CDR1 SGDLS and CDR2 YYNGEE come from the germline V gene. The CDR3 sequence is CASSPNLAGSAYEQYF. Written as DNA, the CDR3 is TGTGCCAGCAGCCCCAATCTAGCGGGGAGTGCCTACGAGCAGTACTTC.

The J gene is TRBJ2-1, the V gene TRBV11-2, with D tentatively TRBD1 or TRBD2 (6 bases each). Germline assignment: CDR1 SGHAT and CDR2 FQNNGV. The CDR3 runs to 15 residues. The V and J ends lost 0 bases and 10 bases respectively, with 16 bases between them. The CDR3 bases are TGTGCCAGCAGCTTAGATGGGGGGCCTGGCCGGGAGCAGTTCTTC. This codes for CASSLDGGPGREQFF.

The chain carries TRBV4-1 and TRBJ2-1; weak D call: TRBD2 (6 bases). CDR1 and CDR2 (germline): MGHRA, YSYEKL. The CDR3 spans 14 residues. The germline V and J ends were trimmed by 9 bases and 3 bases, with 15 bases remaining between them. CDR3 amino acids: CARTALGGYNEQFF. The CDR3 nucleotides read TGCGCCAGGACTGCTCTGGGGGGCTACAATGAGCAGTTCTTC.